These 6 T cell receptor beta chains originate from one sample sequenced in a study of T-cell reconstitution after alpha-beta-depleted transplantation in children (dated by TCRdb to between 2015 and 2016). Library creation used PCR. The sequencing machine was an Illumina HiSeq 2500. TCR libraries were prepared with molecular barcoding, using unique molecular identifiers to normalize TCRbeta repertoire quantification. TCRdb trimmed the raw reads at Q25, called clones with MiXCR and kept productive beta chains. Every CDR3 protein is listed once, alongside the most common genes and DNA of its rows. The sample table shows about 97,000 distinct CDR3 sequences, and 7.5% to 9% are seen once. Together, the top ten hold about 17% of the sample. What the treatment or condition label conveys for this sample: allogeneic hematopoietic cell transplantation with graft depleted of TCRalphabeta T cells and CD19 B cells.

The sequenced sample was PBMCs, obtained before TCRalphabeta/CD19-depleted stem cell transplant. The receptors stem from a boy between 2 and 10 years old with acute lymphoblastic leukemia, due to receive a stem cell transplant.

This clonotype appeared a few times. V gene TRBV20-1 combines with J gene TRBJ1-4, with a tentative D call TRBD1 (6 bases). CDR3 length: 16 residues. Germline CDR1 DFQATT, CDR2 SNEGSKA (reference sequence). V was cut by 1 base and J by 3 bases, with 15 bases left in between. CDR3: CSARGIGGTANEKLFF. The DNA for the CDR3 is TGCAGTGCTAGAGGAATAGGGGGAACGGCTAATGAAAAACTGTTTTTT.

Worth noting for this clonotype: A junction end diverges from the germline sequence, so it may reflect a read error. The V and J genes are TRBV28 and TRBJ2-7; 12 positions match TRBD2. There are 11 residues in the CDR3. The V gene's germline CDR1 is MDHEN and CDR2 SYDVKM. The CDR3 DNA reads TGTGCCAGCAGTTCTAGCGGGGGGGCTGTCTTC. Translated, it gives CASSSSGGAVF.

This clonotype was observed many times. This chain joins TRBV5-1 and TRBJ2-3; TRBD2 matches 7 bases. The V gene end was trimmed by 7 bases and the J gene end by 0 bases; junction bases not matched to a gene: 5. The CDR3 is 14 amino acids. Germline-derived CDR1 and CDR2 are SGHRS and YFSETQ. CDR3 in amino acids: CASFAGESTDTQYF. CDR3 DNA: TGCGCCAGCTTCGCGGGGGAAAGCACAGATACGCAGTATTTT.

This clonotype was seen ten or more times. The rearrangement joins TRBV5-1 to TRBJ1-6; maybe TRBD1 (5 bases). The CDR3 consists of 13 residues. Trimming removed 6 bases from V and 13 bases from J, with 17 bases in between. Per the germline V gene, CDR1 is SGHRS and CDR2 is YFSETQ. The CDR3 sequence is CASTPEGALPLHF. CDR3 sequence (DNA): TGCGCCAGCACCCCTGAAGGGGCGCTCCCCCTCCACTTT.

V gene TRBV6-4 combines with J gene TRBJ1-1; D unresolved. This CDR3 contains 13 residues. Trimming cost V 6 bases and J 0 bases, with 8 bases left between them. Germline assignment: CDR1 MRHNA and CDR2 SNTAGT. The CDR3 DNA reads TGTGCCAGCAGCGGCGAACTGAACACTGAAGCTTTCTTT. Amino acid sequence: CASSGELNTEAFF.

This clonotype showed up just a few times. The V call is TRBV7-9, the J call TRBJ2-7, with 12 bases lining up with TRBD1. Germline V lookup: CDR1 SEHNR, CDR2 FQNEAQ (reference sequence). The length of the CDR3 is 17 residues. V lost 1 base, J lost 5 bases, and 9 bases stayed unmatched. CDR3 nucleotide sequence: TGTGCCAGCAGCTTAGTCCCGGGACAGGGGGCCGGCGACGAGCAGTACTTC. Amino acid sequence: CASSLVPGQGAGDEQYF.